Described below is a single T cell receptor beta chain sequence and its context. The junction and the germline gene differ at one end; a read error may be behind it. The CDR3 spans 13 residues. Germline CDR1 reads MNHEY; CDR2 reads SVGAGI. The data were taken from a study of T-cell memory formation after mild COVID-19. TCRdb analysed the 5' RACE reads with MiXCR anew, one entry per CDR3 protein. The table includes 250,000 to 400,000 distinct CDR3 sequences, roughly an eighth detected once. This sequence joins TRBV6-5 and TRBJ1-2; D unclear. Sequencing was carried out using PBMCs or a T cell subset sorted from them (not recorded which). This TCR was sampled from a man younger than 35 who had mild COVID-19 (a few samples of this study predate the infection). Cell type and time point are not known. The CDR3 coding sequence is TGTGCCAGCAGCTACTCAACCAACTATGGCTACACCTTC. Residues: CASSYSTNYGYTF.